These 22 T cell receptor beta chains came from one sample sequenced in a study of metastatic and nonmetastatic thyroid tumors. All patients were untreated before thyroid surgery. TCRdb re-analyzed the PCR reads through MiXCR. The sample lists around 15,000 clones, around 24% occurring once. What was sequenced was tumor tissue. Receptors originate from a male donor with papillary thyroid cancer or a benign thyroid nodule (not recorded which). Some clones in this sample may be carry-over from other donors' samples.

The genes are TRBV20-1 and TRBJ2-7; TRBD1 agrees at 8 bases. The CDR3 consists of 13 residues. Germline CDR1 is DFQATT and CDR2 is SNEGSKA (reference sequence). Trimming cost V 5 bases and J 3 bases; bases outside gene matches: 6. CDR3 sequence: CSALTGTGYEQYV. DNA for the CDR3: TGCAGTGCTCTTACCGGGACAGGCTACGAGCAGTACGTC.

This clone was counted between two and nine times. The rearrangement joins TRBV6-1 to TRBJ2-7; D uncertain. V lost 2 bases and J 3 bases, leaving 23 bases between the germline ends. The length of the CDR3 is 18 residues. CDR1 and CDR2 from the germline V gene are MNHNS and SASEGT. CDR3 residues: CASSETVPQWAKLYEQYF. The CDR3 nucleotides read TGTGCCAGCAGTGAAACAGTTCCCCAGTGGGCAAAGCTCTACGAGCAGTACTTC.

V usage is TRBV7-2 and J usage is TRBJ2-7; the D gene is possibly TRBD1 (5 bases). The CDR3 spans 14 residues. V lost 3 bases and J 4 bases, leaving 13 bases between the germline ends. Germline V CDR1 and CDR2: SGHTA, FQGNSA. The CDR3 nucleotides are TGTGCCAGCAGCTTTGGATGGGGCTTGTACGAGCAGTACTTC. Residues: CASSFGWGLYEQYF.

In its sample, this clone was seen many times. A much larger clone differs by one base, so this may be a read error. The chain employs TRBV19 and TRBJ1-1, with 7 nucleotides matching TRBD1. Per the germline V gene, CDR1 is LNHDA and CDR2 is SQIVND (reference sequence). The junction had 12 bases not matched to a gene; V was cut back by 5 bases and J by 0 bases. CDR3 length: 17 residues. CDR3 protein: CASSSTGNQVLNTEAFF. The CDR3 DNA is TGTGCCAGTAGTTCGACAGGGAATCAAGTTTTGAACACTGAAGCTTTCTTT.

As for this clone: A single base separates this from a much larger clone, so it may be a read error. This chain links TRBV18 with TRBJ1-5; TRBD1 agrees at 7 bases. Germline values: CDR1 KGHSH, CDR2 LQKENI. With V trimmed by 4 bases and J by 14 bases, 8 bases remained unmatched. The CDR3 loop spans 12 amino acids. CDR3 protein: CASSQAQGPKHF. Here the CDR3 DNA reads TGTGCCAGCTCACAAGCACAGGGGCCTAAGCATTTT.

This clone was detected a few times. A much larger clone differs from this one at a single base, so this may be a read error. In DNA form, the CDR3 reads TGTGCCACCAGCAGAGATTCGATCTCCAATGAGCAGTTCTTC. It codes for CATSRDSISNEQFF. The chain recombines TRBV15 with TRBJ2-1; D unclear. Germline values: CDR1 LNHNV, CDR2 YYDKDF (reference sequence). This CDR3 region has 14 residues. The ends were cut back, 0 bases at V and 6 bases at J, with 9 bases in the middle.

The rearrangement uses TRBV11-3 and TRBJ2-2; D remains ambiguous. Between the trimmed V and J ends, which lost 5 bases and 4 bases, there was a span of 8 bases. The germline V gene encodes CDR1 SGHNT and CDR2 YENEEA. This CDR3 comprises 13 residues. CDR3 residues: CASSPRGTGELFF. DNA of the CDR3: TGTGCCAGCAGCCCACGTGGCACCGGGGAGCTGTTTTTT.

V is TRBV20-1 and J is TRBJ2-7, with TRBD1 matching over 8 bases. The J segment lost 2 bases and the V segment lost 3 bases, leaving 9 bases of the junction unmatched. The V gene's germline CDR1 is DFQATT and CDR2 SNEGSKA (reference sequence). The CDR3 totals 15 residues. In DNA form, the CDR3 reads TGCAGTGCTAGGGGCGGACAGGGAAGAACCTACGAGCAGTACTTC. The encoded protein is CSARGGQGRTYEQYF.

The rearrangement links TRBV7-9 to TRBJ1-6; D not certain. Per germline, CDR1 SEHNR and CDR2 FQNEAQ (reference sequence). Between the trimmed V and J ends, which lost 5 bases and 10 bases, there was a span of 18 bases. The CDR3 is 15 residues long. The CDR3 region has the DNA TGTGCCAGCAGCGACCCTCGCGGGGTATCCTCACCCCTCCACTTT. This gives the protein CASSDPRGVSSPLHF.

Points on this clone: Sequence at one end of the junction differs from germline and may be a read error. V gene TRBV27 combines with J gene TRBJ1-1; TRBD1 is a possible D gene (5 bases). The CDR3 contains 18 residues. Germline V CDR1 and CDR2: MNHEY, SMNVEV (reference sequence). In DNA, the CDR3 is TGTGCCAGCAGCTTCGCACGAGGGCCTGGGGAGGGGAACACTGAAGCCTTCTTT. The encoded protein is CASSFARGPGEGNTEAFF.

This clone was picked up a small number of times. Germline and junction disagree at one end, which may indicate a read error. V gene TRBV6-1 combines with J gene TRBJ2-2; 8 positions match TRBD1. Germline CDR1 reads MNHNS; CDR2 reads SASEGT. CDR3 length equals 15 residues. This CDR3 is CSSTPGQANTGELFF. In DNA form, the CDR3 reads TGTTCCAGCACCCCGGGACAGGCCAACACCGGGGAGCTGTTTTTT.

Worth noting for this clone: A read error is possible here, since a much larger clone lies one base away. CDR3 loop: CASSPEGPSGWQGVYEQYF. CDR3 in DNA: TGTGCCAGCAGTCCCGAAGGTCCAAGCGGATGGCAGGGCGTCTACGAGCAGTACTTC. The V gene is TRBV28, the J gene TRBJ2-7; D is tentatively TRBD1 or TRBD2 (5 bases each). Germline CDR1 reads MDHEN; CDR2 reads SYDVKM. The CDR3 contains 19 residues. V lost 5 bases and J lost 3, with 29 bases in between.

This rearrangement joins TRBV20-1 to TRBJ1-1; a possible D gene is TRBD1 (5 bases). Germline assignment: CDR1 DFQATT and CDR2 SNEGSKA (reference sequence). Trimming cost V 0 bases and J 0 bases, with 17 bases left between them. The CDR3 extends over 17 amino acids. The CDR3: CSARDASGAGMNTEAFF. The CDR3 DNA reads TGCAGTGCTAGAGATGCCTCCGGGGCCGGTATGAACACTGAAGCTTTCTTT.

This clone is classed as medium-sized. The V and J genes are TRBV20-1 and TRBJ1-6, with TRBD1 as a possible D gene (5 bases). Trimming removed 8 bases from V and 0 bases from J, with 17 bases in between. There are 16 residues in the CDR3. Germline lookup yields CDR1 DFQATT and CDR2 SNEGSKA (reference sequence). The CDR3 reads CSPLRQDNSYNSPLHF. As DNA, the CDR3 is TGCAGTCCTCTTCGCCAGGACAACTCCTATAATTCACCCCTCCACTTT.

CDR3 protein: CASSSCGDVYGYTF. The CDR3 DNA follows: TGTGCCAGCAGTTCCTGCGGGGACGTCTATGGCTACACCTTC. The rearrangement links TRBV27 to TRBJ1-2; D perhaps matches TRBD1 (5 bases). The CDR3 has 14 amino acids. The V end lost 4 bases, the J end lost 4 bases, and 13 bases lay between the germline ends. Looked up from germline, CDR1 is MNHEY and CDR2 is SMNVEV (reference sequence).

This clone was seen more than once but under ten times. A junction boundary mismatches the germline segment, possibly from a read error. The V call is TRBV6-1, the J call TRBJ1-2; 8 nucleotides line up with TRBD1. The CDR3 length is 15 residues. CDR1 is MNHNS and CDR2 is SASEGT in the germline V gene. The CDR3 loop reads CASSPGQGANYGYNF. CDR3 nucleotide sequence: TGCGCCAGCAGTCCCGGACAGGGAGCTAACTATGGCTACAACTTC.

This clone showed up just a few times. This chain links TRBV28 with TRBJ2-7; D is unresolved. CDR1 MDHEN and CDR2 SYDVKM come from the germline V gene. The length of the CDR3 is 12 residues. The V gene lost 3 bases and the J gene lost 3 bases, with 6 bases spanning the gap. CDR3 sequence (DNA): TGTGCCAGCAGTTTCGACCGCTACGAGCAGTACTTC. Translating gives CASSFDRYEQYF.

This clone was seen repeatedly, ten times or more. V is TRBV4-1 and J is TRBJ2-7; 8 bases are a match to TRBD1. The germline CDR1 and CDR2 sequences are MGHRA and YSYEKL. V lost 3 bases and J lost 2; bases outside the gene matches: 3. This CDR3 has 14 amino acids. CDR3 region: CASSQPGQAYEQYF. The CDR3 DNA is TGCGCCAGCAGCCAGCCGGGACAGGCCTACGAGCAGTACTTC.

The rearrangement joins TRBV7-3 to TRBJ2-2, with 7 bases aligning to TRBD2. Trimming cost V 2 bases and J 2 bases; bases outside gene matches: 5. The CDR3 covers 16 residues. Germline V CDR1 and CDR2: SGHTA, FQGTGA. The DNA of the CDR3 is TGTGCCAGCAGCTTATCCGGGGGGTACAACACCGGGGAGCTGTTTTTT. It specifies CASSLSGGYNTGELFF. Variable domain in full (rest from reference TRBV7-3 and TRBJ2-2): GAGVSQTPSNKVTEKGKYVELRCDPISGHTALYWYRQSLGQGPEFLIYFQGTGAADDSGLPNDRFFAVRPEGSVSTLKIQRTERGDSAVYLCASSLSGGYNTGELFFGEGSRLTVL.

The V call is TRBV12-3 or TRBV12-4, the J call TRBJ1-1, with D tentatively TRBD1 (5 bases). The V end lost 1 base, the J end lost 5 bases, and 8 bases lay between the germline ends. The CDR3 is 13 amino acids. Written as DNA, the CDR3 is TGTGCCAGCAGTTTAGGGGGGGTTACTGAAGCTTTCTTT. Translation gives CASSLGGVTEAFF.

The sample holds many counts of this clone. The chain employs TRBV4-1 and TRBJ2-5, with D perhaps given as TRBD1 or TRBD2 (5 bases each). V was clipped by 0 bases and J by 5 bases, with 13 bases between them. The CDR3 consists of 15 residues. CDR1 and CDR2 from the germline V gene are MGHRA and YSYEKL. The CDR3, as DNA: TGCGCCAGCAGCCAAGATACCGGGGCTCGGGAGACCCAGTACTTC. Amino acid sequence: CASSQDTGARETQYF.

This clone was seen many times. The gene calls are TRBV9 and TRBJ2-3; either TRBD1 or TRBD2 may supply D (5 bases each). Trimming pared 3 bases from V and 0 bases from J, leaving 8 bases between. Germline V lookup: CDR1 SGDLS, CDR2 YYNGEE. This CDR3 spans 14 amino acids. DNA for the CDR3: TGTGCCAGCAGCGCTTGGGACAGCACAGATACGCAGTATTTT. Amino acid sequence: CASSAWDSTDTQYF. The full variable domain, completed using reference TRBV9 and TRBJ2-3, is DSGVTQTPKHLITATGQRVTLRCSPRSGDLSVYWYQQSLDQGLQFLIQYYNGEERAKGNILERFSAQQFPDLHSELNLSSLELGDSALYFCASSAWDSTDTQYFGPGTRLTVL.